The present T cell receptor (beta chain) was sequenced within a study of CD8 T cells in Susac syndrome. Study at large: Within the sequenced Susac syndrome patient group, about six exhibited active disease and about eight were in remission. Whole-study results and caveats: The study's TCR sequencing and HLA analysis drew on a certain number of individuals. That number was acknowledged as relatively small.

An amount of RNA that ranged from roughly 0.5 to 1 ug was reverse transcribed with random hexamers. The method of amplification for TCR beta CDR3 was immunoSEQ multiplex PCR, covering 54 Vbeta and 13 Jbeta. TCRdb passed the immunoSEQ multiplex PCR reads through MiXCR, listing each CDR3 protein once. Here the sample spans tens of thousands of distinct CDR3 sequences, around 96% being singletons. TEMRA cells underwent FACS enrichment and CD8+ and CD4+ T cells underwent negative isolation. With 8 bases removed from V and 0 bases from J, the gap between germline ends came to 6 bases. CDR1 is SEHNR, CDR2 FQNEAQ, per germline (reference sequence). The CDR3 is made up of 12 amino acids. A note on this clonotype: The antigen is not known.

The receptor was derived from a human donor with Susac syndrome. Input material: CD8+ T cells from PBMCs. The chain couples TRBV7-9 to TRBJ2-3; no definite D call. CDR3 DNA sequence: TGTGCCAGCGTCCCGAGCACAGATACGCAGTATTTT. It codes for CASVPSTDTQYF.